The TCR beta chain described here comes from a study of neoadjuvant anti-PD-1 for oral cavity cancer listed by TCRdb under 2021. Some background on the complete study: Before curative-intent surgical resection, most patients were given three to four biweekly doses of nivolumab at 3 mg/kg. For patients who did not progress, a fourth nivolumab dose was given around day 43, followed by definitive surgical resection on days 50-56. Patients with complete response, partial response or stable disease by RECIST 1.1 were defined as responders, whereas patients with progression were defined as non-responders. An approximately 31% response rate was observed in the parent correlative cohort, in which around 12 patients were included. Study-level results and caveats: A higher pretreatment blood Treg/Th17 ratio correlated with both higher pretreatment blood TCRbeta clonality and lower post-treatment tumor TCRbeta clonality. After neoadjuvant nivolumab, T cell clonality (Gini index) in PBMCs was significantly higher in non-responders than in responders. The TCR analyses had only three patients in each response group, and the authors called for validation in larger cohorts.

For deep sequencing, PBMC libraries mostly used about 0.45 ug of input genomic DNA, with six replicates for each sample. The immunoSEQ hsTCRbeta kit was used to prepare TCRbeta libraries, following the manufacturer's instructions. Sequencing of the completed libraries took place using an Illumina NovaSeq 6000 S4 flow cell after they had been pooled to around 3 nM. On the authors' methods: Raw data preprocessing and quality control were performed with the immunoSEQ Analyzer. The analysis was restricted to productive rearrangements, with each unique CDR3 amino acid sequence defining a clonotype. Using the R package tcR, the researchers computed the Gini-Simpson index as their estimate of repertoire clonality. Student's t test was used to compare Gini indices, while Pearson correlation assessed associations with tumor size change. Drawn from immuneACCESS, this table holds only the in-frame rearrangements with V and J called that TCRdb kept. Clones are partly lost; checked studies trace under half to an unresolved V gene and leave the rest unexplained. V and J calls plus clone size are reproduced from that table; the DNA served to infer D and trimming. Counted in this sample were several thousand clones; 76% of them appeared once. The top ten hold approximately 3.6% of the sample.

The time point label corresponds to: before neoadjuvant nivolumab. Patients were newly diagnosed with stage II-IVA oral cavity squamous cell carcinoma and had received no prior systemic or radiation treatment. The cohort consisted of patients with HPV-negative, locally advanced oral cavity squamous cell carcinoma. No culture maintenance or expansion was done, as the peripheral blood mononuclear cells went straight to analysis. The samples were drawn from a longitudinal correlative study tied to a single-arm phase II trial testing neoadjuvant nivolumab in oral cavity squamous cell carcinoma. Subject-matched pre- and post-treatment PBMCs and tumors from three responders and three non-responders underwent genomic DNA-based TCRbeta sequencing. Peripheral blood mononuclear cells were drawn once before nivolumab treatment and a second time after treatment, when surgery took place. The Maxwell RSC DNA from Cells kit was used to isolate genomic DNA from PBMCs.

The CDR3, cysteine through phenylalanine, is 16 amino acids long. CDR3 DNA is the only sequence kept; it has 48 bases, read in frame from the first base. V is pared back by 0 bases and J by 0 bases, with 10 bases lying between the germline termini. From the germline V gene, CDR1 is SGDLS and CDR2 is YYNGEE. With respect to this clone: Its antigen is still unknown. Nothing much larger sits one base from this clone, and base qualities are not available.

The sequencing here drew on PBMCs, taken before nivolumab (anti-PD-1) treatment. The V and J genes are TRBV9 and TRBJ1-3, with TRBD1 tentatively as D gene (5 bases match). The clonotype was recovered from a person aged 35-79 years with oral cavity squamous cell carcinoma. CDR3 region: CASSVDPTASGNTIYF. In nucleotide form, the sequence is TGTGCCAGCAGCGTAGATCCGACAGCCTCTGGAAACACCATATATTTT.